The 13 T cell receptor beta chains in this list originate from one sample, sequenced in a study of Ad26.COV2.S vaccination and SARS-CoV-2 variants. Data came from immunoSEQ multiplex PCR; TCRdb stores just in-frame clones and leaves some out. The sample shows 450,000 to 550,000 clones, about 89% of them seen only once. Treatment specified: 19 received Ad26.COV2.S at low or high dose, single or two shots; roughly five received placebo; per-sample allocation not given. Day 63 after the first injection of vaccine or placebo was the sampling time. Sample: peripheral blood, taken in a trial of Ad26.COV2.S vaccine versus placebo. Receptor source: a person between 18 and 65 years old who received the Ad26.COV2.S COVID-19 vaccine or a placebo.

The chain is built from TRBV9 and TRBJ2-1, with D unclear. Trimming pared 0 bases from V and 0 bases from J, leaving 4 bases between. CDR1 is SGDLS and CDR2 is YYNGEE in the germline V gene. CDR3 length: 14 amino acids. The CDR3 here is CASSVAYSYNEQFF. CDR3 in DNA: TGTGCCAGCAGCGTAGCTTACTCCTACAATGAGCAGTTCTTC. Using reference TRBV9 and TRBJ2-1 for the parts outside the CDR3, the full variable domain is DSGVTQTPKHLITATGQRVTLRCSPRSGDLSVYWYQQSLDQGLQFLIQYYNGEERAKGNILERFSAQQFPDLHSELNLSSLELGDSALYFCASSVAYSYNEQFFGPGTRLTVL.

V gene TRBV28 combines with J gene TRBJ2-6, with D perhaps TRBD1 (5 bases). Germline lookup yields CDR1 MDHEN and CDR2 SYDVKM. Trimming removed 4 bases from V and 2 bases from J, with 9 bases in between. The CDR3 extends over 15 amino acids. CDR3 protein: CASSSIRAGANVLTF. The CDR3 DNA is TGTGCCAGCAGTTCTATCAGGGCTGGGGCCAACGTCCTGACTTTC. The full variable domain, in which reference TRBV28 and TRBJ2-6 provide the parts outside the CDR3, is DVKVTQSSRYLVKRTGEKVFLECVQDMDHENMFWYRQDPGLGLRLIYFSYDVKMKEKGDIPEGYSVSREKKERFSLILESASTNQTSMYLCASSSIRAGANVLTFGAGSRLTVL.

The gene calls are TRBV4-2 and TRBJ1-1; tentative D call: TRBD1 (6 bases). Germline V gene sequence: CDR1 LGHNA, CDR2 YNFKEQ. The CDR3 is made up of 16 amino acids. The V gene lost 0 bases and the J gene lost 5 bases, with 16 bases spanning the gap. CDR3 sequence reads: CASSQDPGAVGTEAFF. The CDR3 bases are TGTGCCAGCAGCCAAGATCCGGGGGCGGTAGGAACTGAAGCTTTCTTT.

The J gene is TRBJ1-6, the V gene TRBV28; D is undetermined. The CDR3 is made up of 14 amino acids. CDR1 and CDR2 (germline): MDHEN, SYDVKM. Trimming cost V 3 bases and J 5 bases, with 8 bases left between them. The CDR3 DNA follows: TGTGCCAGCAGTTTTGTCAGGAATAATTCACCCCTCCACTTT. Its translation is CASSFVRNNSPLHF.

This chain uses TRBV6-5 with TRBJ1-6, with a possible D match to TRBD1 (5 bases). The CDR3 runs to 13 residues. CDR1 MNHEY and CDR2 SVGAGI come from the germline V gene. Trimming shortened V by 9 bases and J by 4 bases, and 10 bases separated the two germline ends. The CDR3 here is CASGGGYNSPLHF. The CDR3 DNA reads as TGTGCCAGTGGGGGAGGATATAATTCACCCCTCCACTTT.

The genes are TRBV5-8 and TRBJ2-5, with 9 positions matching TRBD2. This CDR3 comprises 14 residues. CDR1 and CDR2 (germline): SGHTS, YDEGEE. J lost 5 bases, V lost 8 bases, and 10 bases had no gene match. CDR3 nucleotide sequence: TGTGCCAGTAAGCTGCGGGGGGGAAGGGAGACCCAGTACTTC. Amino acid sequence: CASKLRGGRETQYF.

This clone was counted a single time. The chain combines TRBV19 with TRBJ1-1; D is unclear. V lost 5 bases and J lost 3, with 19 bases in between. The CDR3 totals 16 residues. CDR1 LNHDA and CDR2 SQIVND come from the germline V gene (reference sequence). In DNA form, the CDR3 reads TGTGCCAGTAGTGGTAGGAAAGGGAGGATGGACACTGAAGCTTTCTTT. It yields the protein CASSGRKGRMDTEAFF.

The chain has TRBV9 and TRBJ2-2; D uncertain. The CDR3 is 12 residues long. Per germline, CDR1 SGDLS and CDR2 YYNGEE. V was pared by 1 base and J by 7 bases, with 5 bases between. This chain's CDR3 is CASSVSYGELFF. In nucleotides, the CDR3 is TGTGCCAGCAGCGTATCTTACGGGGAGCTGTTTTTT.

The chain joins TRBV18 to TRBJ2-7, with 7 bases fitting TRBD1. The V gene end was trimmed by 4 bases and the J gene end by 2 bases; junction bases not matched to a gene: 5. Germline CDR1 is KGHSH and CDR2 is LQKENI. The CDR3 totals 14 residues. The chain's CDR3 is CASSLSGTAYEQYF. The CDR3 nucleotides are TGTGCCAGCTCACTGTCCGGGACAGCCTACGAGCAGTACTTC.

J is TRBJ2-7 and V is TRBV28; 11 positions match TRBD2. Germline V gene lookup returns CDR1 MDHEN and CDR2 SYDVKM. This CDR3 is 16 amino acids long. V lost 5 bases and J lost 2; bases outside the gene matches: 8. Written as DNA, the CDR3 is TGTGCCAGCAGTCTCGACGGGACTAGCGGAACCTACGAGCAGTACTTC. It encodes CASSLDGTSGTYEQYF.

CDR3 residues: CASSVVEGASTDTQYF. The CDR3 DNA reads TGTGCCAGCAGCGTAGTCGAGGGGGCGAGCACAGATACGCAGTATTTT. The V and J genes are TRBV9 and TRBJ2-3; the match to TRBD1 covers 7 bases. The CDR3 is made up of 16 amino acids. Germline trimming cut 0 bases from V and 0 bases from J; bases unmatched to any gene: 4. Germline V lookup: CDR1 SGDLS, CDR2 YYNGEE.

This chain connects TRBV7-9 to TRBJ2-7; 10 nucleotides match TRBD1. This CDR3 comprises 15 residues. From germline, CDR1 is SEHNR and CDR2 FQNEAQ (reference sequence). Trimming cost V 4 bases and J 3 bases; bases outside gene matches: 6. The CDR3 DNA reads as TGTGCCAGCAGCTCGCCCGGGACAGGGGTCTACGAGCAGTACTTC. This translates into CASSSPGTGVYEQYF.

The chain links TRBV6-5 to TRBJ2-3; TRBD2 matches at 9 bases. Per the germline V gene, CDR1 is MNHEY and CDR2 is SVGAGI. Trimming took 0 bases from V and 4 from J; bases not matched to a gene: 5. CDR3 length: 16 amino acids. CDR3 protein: CASSYSGGRAPDTQYF. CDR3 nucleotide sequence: TGTGCCAGCAGTTACTCGGGCGGGAGGGCCCCAGATACGCAGTATTTT.